This TCR beta chain was identified during a study of OX40 agonist ivuxolimab in advanced cancers. Looking at the study overall: Each dose-escalation patient presented with hepatocellular carcinoma, melanoma, renal cell or head and neck cancer.

As concerns this clone: What it recognizes is unknown.

Germline V gene data show CDR1 as SGDLS and CDR2 as YYNGEE. V was trimmed by 2 bases and J by 5 bases, leaving 4 bases between them. The CDR3 is made up of 12 amino acids. Sequencing used immunoSEQ multiplex PCR; TCRdb keeps in-frame clones, though not all of them. The top ten hold about 15% of the sample, which has approximately 29,000 clones, 79% seen once. Whole-study results and caveats: Among T cells, CD8+ cells averaged more expanded clones than CD4+ cells. At doses 0.1 to 3.0 mg/kg, CD4+ and CD8+ clones expanded. At 0.1-3.0 mg/kg, partial responders had clonal expansion among the lowest observed.

The sequence was obtained from an adult with an advanced solid tumor such as melanoma, head and neck, liver or kidney cancer. This specimen was CD4+ or CD8+ T cells sorted from blood, taken in a trial of the OX40 agonist ivuxolimab. This chain connects TRBV9 to TRBJ2-2; D remains unclear. CDR3 amino acids: CASSVWTGELFF. CDR3 DNA: TGTGCCAGCAGCGTTTGGACCGGGGAGCTGTTTTTT.